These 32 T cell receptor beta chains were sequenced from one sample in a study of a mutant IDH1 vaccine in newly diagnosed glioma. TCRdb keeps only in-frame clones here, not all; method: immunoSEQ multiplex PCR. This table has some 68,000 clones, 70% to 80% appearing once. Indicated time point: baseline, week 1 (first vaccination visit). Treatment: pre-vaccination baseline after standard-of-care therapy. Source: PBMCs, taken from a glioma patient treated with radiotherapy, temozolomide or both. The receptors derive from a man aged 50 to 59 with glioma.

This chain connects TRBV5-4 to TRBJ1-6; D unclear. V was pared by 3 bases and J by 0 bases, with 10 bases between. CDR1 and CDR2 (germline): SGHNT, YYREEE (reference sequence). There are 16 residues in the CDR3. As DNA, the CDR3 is TGTGCCAGCAGCTCCCAGCGAAGCTCCTATAATTCACCCCTCCACTTT. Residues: CASSSQRSSYNSPLHF. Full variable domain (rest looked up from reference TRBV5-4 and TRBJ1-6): ETGVTQSPTHLIKTRGQQVTLRCSSQSGHNTVSWYQQALGQGPQFIFQYYREEENGRGNFPPRFSGLQFPNYSSELNVNALELDDSALYLCASSSQRSSYNSPLHFGNGTRLTVT.

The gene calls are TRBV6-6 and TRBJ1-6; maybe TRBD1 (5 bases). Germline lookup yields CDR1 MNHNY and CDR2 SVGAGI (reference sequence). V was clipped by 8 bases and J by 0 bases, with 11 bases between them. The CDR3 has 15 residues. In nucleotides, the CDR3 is TGTGCCAGCCGTGGGGGTCTCTCCTATAATTCACCCCTCCACTTT. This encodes CASRGGLSYNSPLHF.

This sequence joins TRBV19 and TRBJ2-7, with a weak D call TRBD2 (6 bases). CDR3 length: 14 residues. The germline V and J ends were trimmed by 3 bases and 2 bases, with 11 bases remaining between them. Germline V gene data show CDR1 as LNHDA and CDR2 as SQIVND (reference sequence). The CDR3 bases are TGTGCCAGTAGTATCGGCGGGGCGACCTACGAGCAGTACTTC. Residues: CASSIGGATYEQYF. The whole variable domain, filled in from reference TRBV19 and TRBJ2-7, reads DGGITQSPKYLFRKEGQNVTLSCEQNLNHDAMYWYRQDPGQGLRLIYYSQIVNDFQKGDIAEGYSVSREKKESFPLTVTSAQKNPTAFYLCASSIGGATYEQYFGPGTRLTVT.

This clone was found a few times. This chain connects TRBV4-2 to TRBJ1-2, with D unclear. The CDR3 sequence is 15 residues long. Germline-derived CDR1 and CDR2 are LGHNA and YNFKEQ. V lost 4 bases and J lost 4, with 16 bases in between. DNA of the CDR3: TGTGCCAGCAGCCCGGGAGGCGGCCCTATCTATGGCTACACCTTC. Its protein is CASSPGGGPIYGYTF.

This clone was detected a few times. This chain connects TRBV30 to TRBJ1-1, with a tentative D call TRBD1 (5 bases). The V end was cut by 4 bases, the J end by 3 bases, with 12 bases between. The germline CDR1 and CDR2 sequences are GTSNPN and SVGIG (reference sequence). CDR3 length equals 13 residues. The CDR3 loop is CAWIPQGHTEAFF. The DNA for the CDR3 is TGTGCCTGGATCCCGCAGGGTCACACTGAAGCTTTCTTT.

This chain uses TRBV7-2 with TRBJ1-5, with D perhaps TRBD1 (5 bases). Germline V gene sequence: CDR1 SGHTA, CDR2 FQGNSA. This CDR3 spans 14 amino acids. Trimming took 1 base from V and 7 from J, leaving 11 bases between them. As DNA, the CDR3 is TGTGCCAGCAGCTTAGACCGGGGGTCCCAGCCCCAGCATTTT. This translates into CASSLDRGSQPQHF.

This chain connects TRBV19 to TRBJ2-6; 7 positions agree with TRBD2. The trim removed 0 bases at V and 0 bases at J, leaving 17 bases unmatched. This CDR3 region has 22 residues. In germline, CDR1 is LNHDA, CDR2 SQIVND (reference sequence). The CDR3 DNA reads TGTGCCAGTAGTATAGATAGCCCCGGACTAGGATTCGCCCCCTCTGGGGCCAACGTCCTGACTTTC. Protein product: CASSIDSPGLGFAPSGANVLTF.

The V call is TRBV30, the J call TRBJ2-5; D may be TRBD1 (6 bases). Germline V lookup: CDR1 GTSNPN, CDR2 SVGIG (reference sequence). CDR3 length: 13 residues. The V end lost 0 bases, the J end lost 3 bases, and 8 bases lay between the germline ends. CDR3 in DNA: TGTGCCTGGAGTGTACACAGGGAAGAGACCCAGTACTTC. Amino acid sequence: CAWSVHREETQYF.

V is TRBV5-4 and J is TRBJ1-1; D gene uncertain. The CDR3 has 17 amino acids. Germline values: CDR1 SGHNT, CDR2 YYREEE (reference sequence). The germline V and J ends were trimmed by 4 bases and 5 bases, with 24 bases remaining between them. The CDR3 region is CASSPTLSGDFATEAFF. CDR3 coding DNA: TGTGCCAGCAGCCCGACCCTTTCAGGAGATTTCGCGACTGAAGCTTTCTTT.

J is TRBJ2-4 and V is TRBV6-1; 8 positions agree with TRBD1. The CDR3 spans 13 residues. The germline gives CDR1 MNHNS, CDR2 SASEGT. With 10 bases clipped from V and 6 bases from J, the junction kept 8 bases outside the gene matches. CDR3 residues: CATRQGAGNIQYF. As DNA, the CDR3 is TGTGCCACCCGTCAGGGGGCGGGAAACATTCAGTACTTC.

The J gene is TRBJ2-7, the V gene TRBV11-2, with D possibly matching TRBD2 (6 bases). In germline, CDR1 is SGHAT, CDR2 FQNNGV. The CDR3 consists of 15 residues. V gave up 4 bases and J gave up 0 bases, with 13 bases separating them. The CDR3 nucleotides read TGTGCCAGCAGCTCCCGGACTACTAACTCCTACGAGCAGTACTTC. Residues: CASSSRTTNSYEQYF.

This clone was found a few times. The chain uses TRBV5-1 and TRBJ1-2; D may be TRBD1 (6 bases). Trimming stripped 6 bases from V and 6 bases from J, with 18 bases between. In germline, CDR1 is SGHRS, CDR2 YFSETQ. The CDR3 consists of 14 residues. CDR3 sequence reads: CASNSEGGTNGYTF. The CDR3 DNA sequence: TGCGCCAGCAACTCGGAAGGGGGGACAAATGGCTACACCTTC.

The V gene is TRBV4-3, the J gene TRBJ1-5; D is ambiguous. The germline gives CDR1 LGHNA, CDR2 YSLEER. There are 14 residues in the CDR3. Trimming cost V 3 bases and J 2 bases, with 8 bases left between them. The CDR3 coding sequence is TGCGCCAGCAGCCAGTACAATGGCAATCAGCCCCAGCATTTT. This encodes CASSQYNGNQPQHF.

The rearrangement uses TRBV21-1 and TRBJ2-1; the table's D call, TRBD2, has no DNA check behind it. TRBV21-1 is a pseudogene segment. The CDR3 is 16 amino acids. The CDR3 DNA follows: TGTGCCAGCAGCAAAGCGGGGGCTAGCGGGGCCAATGAGCAGTTCTTC. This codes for CASSKAGASGANEQFF.

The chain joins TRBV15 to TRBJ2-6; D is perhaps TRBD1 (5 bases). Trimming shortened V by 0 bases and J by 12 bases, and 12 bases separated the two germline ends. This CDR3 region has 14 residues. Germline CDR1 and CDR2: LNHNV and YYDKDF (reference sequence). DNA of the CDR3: TGTGCCACCAGCAGAGAAGGGGCAGCGAGCGTCCTGACTTTC. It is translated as CATSREGAASVLTF.

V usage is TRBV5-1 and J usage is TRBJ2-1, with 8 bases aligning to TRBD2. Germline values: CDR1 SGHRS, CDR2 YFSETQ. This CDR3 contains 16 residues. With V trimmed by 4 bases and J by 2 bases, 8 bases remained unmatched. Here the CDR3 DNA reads TGCGCCAGCAGCGGGTGGGGCGGGGGGACCTACAATGAGCAGTTCTTC. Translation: CASSGWGGGTYNEQFF.

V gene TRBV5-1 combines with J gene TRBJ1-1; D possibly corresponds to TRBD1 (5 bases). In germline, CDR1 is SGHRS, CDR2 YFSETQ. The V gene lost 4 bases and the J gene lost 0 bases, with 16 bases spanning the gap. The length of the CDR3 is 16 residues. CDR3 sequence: CASSPGIQVMNTEAFF. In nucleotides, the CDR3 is TGCGCCAGCAGCCCCGGAATACAGGTCATGAACACTGAAGCTTTCTTT.

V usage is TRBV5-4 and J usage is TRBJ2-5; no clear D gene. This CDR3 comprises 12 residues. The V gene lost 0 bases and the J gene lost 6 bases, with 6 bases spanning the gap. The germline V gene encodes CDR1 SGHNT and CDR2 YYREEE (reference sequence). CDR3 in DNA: TGTGCCAGCAGCTTGGACAGCCAGACCCAGTACTTC. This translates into CASSLDSQTQYF.

The CDR3 DNA is TGTGCCAGCAGCTTATTGGGGAGTGGGGCCAACGTCCTGACTTTC. Translation: CASSLLGSGANVLTF. The chain uses TRBV7-9 and TRBJ2-6; TRBD2 is a possible D gene (5 bases). The V end was cut by 2 bases, the J end by 3 bases, with 8 bases between. The germline CDR1 and CDR2 sequences are SEHNR and FQNEAQ (reference sequence). The CDR3 loop spans 15 amino acids.

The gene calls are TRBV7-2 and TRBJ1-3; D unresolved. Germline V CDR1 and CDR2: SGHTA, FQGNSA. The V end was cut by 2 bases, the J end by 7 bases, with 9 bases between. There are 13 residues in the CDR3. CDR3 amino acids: CASSLPPGNTIYF. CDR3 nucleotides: TGTGCCAGCAGCTTACCCCCGGGGAACACCATATATTTT.

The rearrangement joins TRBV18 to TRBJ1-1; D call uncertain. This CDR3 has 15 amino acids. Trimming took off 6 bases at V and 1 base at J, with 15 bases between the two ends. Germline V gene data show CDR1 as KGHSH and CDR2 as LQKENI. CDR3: CASSPTTTQNTEAFF. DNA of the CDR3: TGTGCCAGCTCGCCAACGACGACTCAGAACACTGAAGCTTTCTTT.

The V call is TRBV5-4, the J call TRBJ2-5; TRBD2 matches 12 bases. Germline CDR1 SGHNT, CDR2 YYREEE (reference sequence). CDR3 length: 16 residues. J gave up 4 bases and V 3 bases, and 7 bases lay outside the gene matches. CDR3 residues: CASSSSSGGGLETQYF. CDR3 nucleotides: TGTGCCAGCAGCTCCTCTAGCGGGGGGGGCCTAGAGACCCAGTACTTC. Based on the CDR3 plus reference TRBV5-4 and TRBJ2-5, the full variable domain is ETGVTQSPTHLIKTRGQQVTLRCSSQSGHNTVSWYQQALGQGPQFIFQYYREEENGRGNFPPRFSGLQFPNYSSELNVNALELDDSALYLCASSSSSGGGLETQYFGPGTRLLVL.

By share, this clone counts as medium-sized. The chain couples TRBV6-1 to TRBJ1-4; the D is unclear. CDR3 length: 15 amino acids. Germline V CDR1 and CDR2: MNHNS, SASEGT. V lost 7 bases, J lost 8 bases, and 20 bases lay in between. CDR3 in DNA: TGTGCCAGCAAGCGGGAAGGAGTAGCGCGAGAAAAACTGTTTTTT. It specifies CASKREGVAREKLFF.

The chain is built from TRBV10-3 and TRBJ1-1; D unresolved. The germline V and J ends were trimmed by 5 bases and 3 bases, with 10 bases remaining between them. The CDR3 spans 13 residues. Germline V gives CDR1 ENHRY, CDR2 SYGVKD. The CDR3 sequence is CAISYTWDTEAFF. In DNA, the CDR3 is TGTGCCATCAGTTACACCTGGGACACTGAAGCTTTCTTT.

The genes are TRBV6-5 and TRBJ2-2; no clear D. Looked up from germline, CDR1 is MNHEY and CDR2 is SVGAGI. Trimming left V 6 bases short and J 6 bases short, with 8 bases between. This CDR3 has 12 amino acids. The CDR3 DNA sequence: TGTGCCAGCAGCCAGTTCCCCGGGGAGCTGTTTTTT. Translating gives CASSQFPGELFF.

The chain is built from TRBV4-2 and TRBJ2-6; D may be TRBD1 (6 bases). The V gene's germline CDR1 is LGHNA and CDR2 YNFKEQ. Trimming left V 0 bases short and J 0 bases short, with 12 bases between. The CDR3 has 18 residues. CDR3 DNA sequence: TGTGCCAGCAGCCAAGACAGGACAGAGAGCTCTGGGGCCAACGTCCTGACTTTC. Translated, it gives CASSQDRTESSGANVLTF.

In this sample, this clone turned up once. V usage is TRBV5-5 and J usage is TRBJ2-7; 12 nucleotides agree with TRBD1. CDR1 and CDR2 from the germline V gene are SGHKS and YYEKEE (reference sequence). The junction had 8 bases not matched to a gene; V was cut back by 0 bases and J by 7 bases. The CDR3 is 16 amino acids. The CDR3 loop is CASSLGMGQGAGEQYF. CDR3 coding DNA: TGTGCCAGCAGCTTGGGAATGGGACAGGGGGCAGGAGAGCAGTACTTC.

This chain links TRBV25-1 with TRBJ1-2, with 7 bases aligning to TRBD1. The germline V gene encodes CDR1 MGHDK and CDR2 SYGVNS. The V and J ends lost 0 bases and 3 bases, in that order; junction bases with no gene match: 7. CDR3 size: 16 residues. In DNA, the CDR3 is TGTGCCAGCAGTGAATATGGACAGGACGTTTACTATGGCTACACCTTC. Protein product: CASSEYGQDVYYGYTF.

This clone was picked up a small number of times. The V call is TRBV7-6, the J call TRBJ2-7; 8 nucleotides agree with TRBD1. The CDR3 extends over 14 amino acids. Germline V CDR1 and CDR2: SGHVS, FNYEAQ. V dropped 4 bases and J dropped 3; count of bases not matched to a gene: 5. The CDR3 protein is CASSSLTGDYEQYF. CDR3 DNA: TGTGCCAGCAGCTCCCTGACAGGGGACTACGAGCAGTACTTC. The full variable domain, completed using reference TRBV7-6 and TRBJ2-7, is GAGVSQSPRYKVTKRGQDVALRCDPISGHVSLYWYRQALGQGPEFLTYFNYEAQQDKSGLPNDRFSAERPEGSISTLTIQRTEQRDSAMYRCASSSLTGDYEQYFGPGTRLTVT.

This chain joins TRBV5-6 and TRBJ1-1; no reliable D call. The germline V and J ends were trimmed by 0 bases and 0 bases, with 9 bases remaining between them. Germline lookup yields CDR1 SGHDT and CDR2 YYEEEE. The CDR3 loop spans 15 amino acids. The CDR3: CASSLGTGLNTEAFF. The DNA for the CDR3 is TGTGCCAGCAGCTTGGGAACCGGCCTGAACACTGAAGCTTTCTTT.

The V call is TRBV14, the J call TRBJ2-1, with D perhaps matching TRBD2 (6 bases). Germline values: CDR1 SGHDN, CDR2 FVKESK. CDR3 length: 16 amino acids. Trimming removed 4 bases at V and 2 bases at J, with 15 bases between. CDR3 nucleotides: TGTGCCAGCAGCCTGGGACTTCTGTGGCCCTACAATGAGCAGTTCTTC. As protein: CASSLGLLWPYNEQFF. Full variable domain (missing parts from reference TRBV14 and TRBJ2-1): EAGVTQFPSHSVIEKGQTVTLRCDPISGHDNLYWYRRVMGKEIKFLLHFVKESKQDESGMPNNRFLAERTGGTYSTLKVQPAELEDSGVYFCASSLGLLWPYNEQFFGPGTRLTVL.

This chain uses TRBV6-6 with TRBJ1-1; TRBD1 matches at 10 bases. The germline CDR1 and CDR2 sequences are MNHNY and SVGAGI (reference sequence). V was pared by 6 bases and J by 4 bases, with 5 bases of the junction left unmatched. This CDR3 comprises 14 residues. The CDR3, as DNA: TGTGCCAGCAGAGGACAGGGGGTTGTCACTGAAGCTTTCTTT. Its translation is CASRGQGVVTEAFF.